The next 20 T cell receptor beta chains were all read from a single sample in a study of OX40 agonist ivuxolimab in advanced cancers. Some clones are missing from TCRdb's copy, which holds only in-frame ones; the method was immunoSEQ multiplex PCR. This table has roughly 66,000 clones, roughly four fifths appearing once. This sample comprised CD4+ or CD8+ T cells sorted from blood, obtained in a trial of the OX40 agonist ivuxolimab. These receptors were collected from an adult with an advanced solid tumor such as melanoma, head and neck, liver or kidney cancer.

The chain links TRBV19 to TRBJ1-1, with D maybe TRBD1 (5 bases). Germline-derived CDR1 and CDR2 are LNHDA and SQIVND (reference sequence). CDR3 size: 12 residues. V lost 5 bases, J lost 11 bases, and 15 bases lay in between. CDR3 loop: CASSLRGGEAFF. CDR3 nucleotides: TGTGCCAGTAGTTTAAGGGGTGGGGAGGCTTTCTTT.

This chain joins TRBV27 and TRBJ2-7; D is uncertain. This CDR3 has 17 amino acids. The V end lost 10 bases, the J end lost 0 bases, and 25 bases lay between the germline ends. Germline loops: CDR1 MNHEY, CDR2 SMNVEV (reference sequence). CDR3 sequence reads: CATPHPGRVHHSYEQYF. The CDR3 DNA follows: TGTGCCACCCCGCATCCAGGACGCGTGCACCACTCCTACGAGCAGTACTTC.

This clone was seen more than once but under ten times. J is TRBJ2-7 and V is TRBV7-9; D is unclear. Trimming removed 8 bases from V and 7 bases from J, with 21 bases in between. The germline gives CDR1 SEHNR, CDR2 FQNEAQ (reference sequence). This CDR3 is built from 14 residues. Here the CDR3 reads CASQPGWGAGEQYF. CDR3 DNA: TGTGCCAGCCAACCTGGTTGGGGTGCTGGGGAGCAGTACTTC.

The chain carries TRBV6-5 and TRBJ2-2; no firm D call. In germline, CDR1 is MNHEY, CDR2 SVGAGI. V was shortened by 5 bases and J by 7 bases, with 17 bases between the two germline ends. This CDR3 region has 15 residues. The chain's CDR3 is CASSTYKGLGGELFF. The CDR3, as DNA: TGTGCCAGCAGTACCTACAAGGGCCTGGGCGGGGAGCTGTTTTTT.

This chain joins TRBV9 and TRBJ2-6; D possibly corresponds to TRBD1 (7 bases). Per germline, CDR1 SGDLS and CDR2 YYNGEE. The CDR3 consists of 18 residues. The V gene lost 4 bases and the J gene lost 1 base, with 18 bases spanning the gap. The CDR3 bases are TGTGCCAGCAGCCTAGAAGGAGGGGGCGGGTCTGGGGCCAACGTCCTGACTTTC. Amino acids: CASSLEGGGGSGANVLTF.

This chain connects TRBV2 to TRBJ1-5, with TRBD1 matching 7 bases. The CDR3 runs 14 residues. Trimming removed 6 bases from V and 9 bases from J; junction bases left unmatched: 11. Germline-derived CDR1 and CDR2 are SNHLY and FYNNEI. The DNA for the CDR3 is TGTGCCAGCAGCGGCGGGACAGTAGCTGGGCCCCAGCATTTT. Its protein product is CASSGGTVAGPQHF.

The gene calls are TRBV6-5 and TRBJ2-7, with 10 bases fitting TRBD1. Losses at the gene ends were 6 bases for V and 5 bases for J; bases not matched to a gene: 4. The CDR3 runs 13 residues. Germline CDR1 and CDR2: MNHEY and SVGAGI. The CDR3 region has the DNA TGTGCCAGCAGGACAGGGGGCTGGGACGAGCAGTACTTC. Its translation is CASRTGGWDEQYF.

V is TRBV5-5 and J is TRBJ2-1, with 9 bases that match TRBD1. V lost 0 bases, J lost 6 bases, and 1 base stayed unmatched. The CDR3 has 14 amino acids. The germline V gene has CDR1 SGHKS and CDR2 YYEKEE (reference sequence). The CDR3 DNA sequence: TGTGCCAGCAGCTTGGGGACAGGGGTCAATGAGCAGTTCTTC. Protein product: CASSLGTGVNEQFF.

The genes are TRBV6-5 and TRBJ2-3, with TRBD2 identical over 10 bases. CDR1 is MNHEY and CDR2 is SVGAGI in the germline V gene. The CDR3 has 15 residues. The V gene end was trimmed by 4 bases and the J gene end by 3 bases; junction bases not matched to a gene: 4. The CDR3: CASSLAGGGTDTQYF. In DNA form, the CDR3 reads TGTGCCAGCAGTTTAGCGGGAGGAGGAACAGATACGCAGTATTTT.

CDR3 nucleotide sequence: TGCGCCAGCAGCCCAAACCAGGGATACGAGCAGTACTTC. Translation: CASSPNQGYEQYF. The genes are TRBV4-3 and TRBJ2-7; tentatively, D is TRBD1 (5 bases). V dropped 4 bases and J dropped 4 bases, with 11 bases sitting between them. Germline V gene lookup returns CDR1 LGHNA and CDR2 YSLEER. This CDR3 contains 13 residues.

This chain joins TRBV19 and TRBJ1-4; 7 bases are a match to TRBD1. Trimming at V came to 6 bases and at J to 7 bases, leaving 11 bases not matched to a gene. Looked up from germline, CDR1 is LNHDA and CDR2 is SQIVND (reference sequence). This CDR3 contains 15 residues. The CDR3 protein is CASRLGGYEGEKLFF. CDR3 sequence (DNA): TGTGCCAGTAGGCTAGGGGGCTATGAAGGTGAAAAACTGTTTTTT.

The gene calls are TRBV27 and TRBJ2-6, with 9 bases that match TRBD1. The CDR3 sequence is 17 residues long. V was pared by 4 bases and J by 3 bases, with 7 bases of the junction left unmatched. CDR1 is MNHEY and CDR2 is SMNVEV in the germline V gene (reference sequence). CDR3 DNA sequence: TGTGCCAGCAGTTCAACGGGACAGGGAAATGGGGCCAACGTCCTGACTTTC. As protein: CASSSTGQGNGANVLTF.

The CDR3 reads CASSPRRGNGYTF. The CDR3 nucleotides read TGTGCCAGCAGTCCCAGGAGAGGGAATGGCTACACCTTC. This chain uses TRBV6-5 with TRBJ1-2; unclear D gene. Germline assignment: CDR1 MNHEY and CDR2 SVGAGI. CDR3 length equals 13 residues. V dropped 5 bases and J dropped 6 bases, with 13 bases sitting between them.

The chain couples TRBV29-1 to TRBJ1-5; possibly TRBD1 for D (5 bases). The CDR3 covers 13 residues. V gave up 5 bases and J gave up 3 bases, with 11 bases separating them. Germline V gives CDR1 SQVTM, CDR2 ANQGSEA. The CDR3 coding sequence is TGCAGCGTTCGAGAGGACACCAATCAGCCCCAGCATTTT. Translating gives CSVREDTNQPQHF.

The chain is built from TRBV19 and TRBJ1-1; D ambiguous. Trimming left V 3 bases short and J 4 bases short, with 9 bases between. CDR1 and CDR2 from the germline V gene are LNHDA and SQIVND (reference sequence). The CDR3 has 13 amino acids. The CDR3 DNA sequence: TGTGCCAGTAGTATTGGAGCGTCCACTGAAGCTTTCTTT. Amino acids: CASSIGASTEAFF.

This clone was detected only a few times. The V gene is TRBV7-2, the J gene TRBJ2-1; D is possibly TRBD1 (7 bases). The CDR3 is 17 residues long. Germline V gives CDR1 SGHTA, CDR2 FQGNSA. Deletions cut 3 bases from V and 4 bases from J, with 19 bases between. CDR3 residues: CASSFSGGTAVYNEQFF. The CDR3 DNA is TGTGCCAGCAGCTTCTCAGGGGGGACGGCGGTGTACAATGAGCAGTTCTTC.

This clone was seen a handful of times. The V call is TRBV19, the J call TRBJ2-1, with 7 nucleotides matching TRBD2. CDR1 and CDR2 from the germline V gene are LNHDA and SQIVND (reference sequence). This CDR3 is built from 17 residues. The V segment lost 2 bases and the J segment 1 base; nucleotides outside the gene matches: 8. The CDR3 DNA follows: TGTGCCAGTAGTATATCAGGCGGGAGTATTTCCTACAATGAGCAGTTCTTC. Its translation: CASSISGGSISYNEQFF.

This clone was observed a few times. This chain links TRBV5-8 with TRBJ2-2; D is perhaps TRBD1 (5 bases). Trimming took 4 bases from V and 2 from J, leaving 21 bases between them. The CDR3 loop spans 18 amino acids. The germline gives CDR1 SGHTS, CDR2 YDEGEE. This chain's CDR3 is CASSTDTPWTINTGELFF. The CDR3 bases are TGTGCCAGCAGCACGGACACGCCGTGGACCATAAACACCGGGGAGCTGTTTTTT.

The chain links TRBV19 to TRBJ2-3; D is unclear. The CDR3 runs 13 residues. The germline V gene has CDR1 LNHDA and CDR2 SQIVND (reference sequence). V was cut by 1 base and J by 2 bases, with 4 bases left in between. CDR3 sequence reads: CASSIGDTDTQYF. The CDR3 DNA is TGTGCCAGTAGTATAGGAGACACAGATACGCAGTATTTT.

This clone was seen only once. The chain carries TRBV15 and TRBJ2-5; the D gene is possibly TRBD2 (6 bases). Germline CDR1 reads LNHNV; CDR2 reads YYDKDF (reference sequence). Trimming left V 4 bases short and J 2 bases short, with 11 bases between. The CDR3 loop spans 14 amino acids. The CDR3 nucleotides read TGTGCCACCAGCAAGGGACGGGAGCAAGAGACCCAGTACTTC. Protein: CATSKGREQETQYF.